These 23 T cell receptor beta chains share one sample of origin, sequenced in a study of T cells in Graves' hyperthyroidism and ophthalmopathy. Amplification yielded TCR beta CDR3 regions, with RNA transcripts as the source. A first-round RT-PCR of the TCR CDR3 used the HTBI primer set. Each CDR3 protein is one row after TCRdb ran MiXCR on the multiplex PCR reads. The profile shows nearly 750,000 distinct CDR3 sequences, roughly a third of them singletons. The sample comprised blood. These receptors were taken from a woman between 40 and 50 years old with Graves' hyperthyroidism.

This clonotype has a handful of counts. The rearrangement links TRBV12-3 or TRBV12-4 to TRBJ1-1; D is unresolved. Between the trimmed V and J ends, which lost 7 bases and 1 base, there was a span of 13 bases. CDR3 size: 14 residues. The DNA of the CDR3 is TGTGCCAGCACTACCCTTAGCGGGAACACTGAAGCTTTCTTT. This translates into CASTTLSGNTEAFF.

This clonotype was seen ten or more times. The V call is TRBV10-3, the J call TRBJ1-5, with a weak D call TRBD1 (5 bases). Germline values: CDR1 ENHRY, CDR2 SYGVKD. Trimming removed 0 bases at V and 4 bases at J, with 10 bases between. CDR3 length: 15 residues. This CDR3 reads CAISESPRANQPQHF. The CDR3 region has the DNA TGTGCCATCAGTGAGTCTCCCAGGGCAAATCAGCCCCAGCATTTT.

The CDR3 loop is CSVEEGWSRVDEQFF. In DNA form, the CDR3 reads TGCAGCGTTGAAGAAGGGTGGAGCCGGGTCGATGAGCAGTTCTTC. V usage is TRBV29-1 and J usage is TRBJ2-1; no clear D gene. The CDR3 is 15 amino acids. Deletions cut 0 bases from V and 8 bases from J, with 17 bases between. Germline values: CDR1 SQVTM, CDR2 ANQGSEA.

J is TRBJ1-1 and V is TRBV5-1, with a tentative D call TRBD1 (5 bases). Germline CDR1 reads SGHRS; CDR2 reads YFSETQ. The CDR3 length is 11 residues. With 5 bases removed from V and 9 bases from J, the gap between germline ends came to 11 bases. The CDR3 here is CASRGENQAFF. DNA for the CDR3: TGCGCCAGCAGGGGGGAAAACCAAGCTTTCTTT.

Details on this clonotype: A much larger clone differs from this one at a single base, so this may be a read error. The CDR3 coding sequence is TGTGCCAGCAGCTTAGCTTCCCGTCGTGGGCAGTACTTC. This translates into CASSLASRRGQYF. The rearrangement joins TRBV7-2 to TRBJ2-7, with no clear D. Germline V gives CDR1 SGHTA, CDR2 FQGNSA. V was shortened by 0 bases and J by 9 bases, with 12 bases between the two germline ends. The CDR3 runs to 13 residues.

This clonotype was seen repeatedly, ten times or more. V gene TRBV9 combines with J gene TRBJ2-7; D might be TRBD2 (6 bases). The germline CDR1 and CDR2 sequences are SGDLS and YYNGEE. Trimming removed 0 bases at V and 3 bases at J, with 13 bases between. CDR3 size: 15 residues. The CDR3 loop reads CASSVGWGVGYEQYF. CDR3 nucleotides: TGTGCCAGCAGCGTAGGATGGGGGGTTGGCTACGAGCAGTACTTC.

V and J are TRBV11-3 and TRBJ1-1; a possible D gene is TRBD1 (5 bases). This CDR3 has 16 residues. V was clipped by 5 bases and J by 0 bases, with 16 bases between them. Germline lookup yields CDR1 SGHNT and CDR2 YENEEA. Here the CDR3 DNA reads TGTGCCAGCAGCATTCCCCGGGGCTCCATGAACACTGAAGCTTTCTTT. Translation: CASSIPRGSMNTEAFF.

This clonotype has a handful of counts. Germline is not matched at one junction end, which may reflect a read error. The chain has TRBV5-1 and TRBJ2-7; D possibly corresponds to TRBD2 (5 bases). The germline CDR1 and CDR2 sequences are SGHRS and YFSETQ. This CDR3 region has 15 residues. CDR3 protein: CASSLSGPRGYEQYF. The CDR3, as DNA: TGTGCCAGCAGCTTAAGCGGCCCCCGAGGCTACGAGCAGTACTTC.

This clonotype has at least ten counts. V and J are TRBV7-9 and TRBJ2-7; D is uncertain. The V gene's germline CDR1 is SEHNR and CDR2 FQNEAQ (reference sequence). Between the trimmed V and J ends, which lost 5 bases and 5 bases, there was a span of 16 bases. This CDR3 contains 14 residues. CDR3 sequence (DNA): TGTGCCAGCAGCCCCGTGCGCGGTGACCACGAGCAGTACTTC. Its protein is CASSPVRGDHEQYF.

The V and J genes are TRBV6-4 and TRBJ1-2; D is possibly TRBD1 (6 bases). V was pared by 2 bases and J by 6 bases, with 19 bases between. Germline V CDR1 and CDR2: MRHNA, SNTAGT. The CDR3 is 16 amino acids. In DNA form, the CDR3 reads TGTGCCAGCAGTGACAACCAGCGGGGCAGGGGTCATGGCTACACCTTC. Translation: CASSDNQRGRGHGYTF.

In its sample, this clonotype was seen a few times. The chain is built from TRBV7-2 and TRBJ1-3; D may be TRBD1 (5 bases). Germline V CDR1 and CDR2: SGHTA, FQGNSA. With 5 bases removed from V and 4 bases from J, the gap between germline ends came to 18 bases. The CDR3 consists of 16 residues. The CDR3 DNA follows: TGTGCCAGCAGCCCGGGGGAGGCTCCGGCAGGAAACACCATATATTTT. It encodes CASSPGEAPAGNTIYF. The full variable domain, rest sourced from reference TRBV7-2 and TRBJ1-3, is GAGVSQSPSNKVTEKGKDVELRCDPISGHTALYWYRQSLGQGLEFLIYFQGNSAPDKSGLPSDRFSAERTGGSVSTLTIQRTQQEDSAVYLCASSPGEAPAGNTIYFGEGSWLTVV.

This clonotype was recorded a few times. The chain recombines TRBV9 with TRBJ2-7; D possibly corresponds to TRBD1 (5 bases). The CDR3 extends over 14 amino acids. Per germline, CDR1 SGDLS and CDR2 YYNGEE. V shed 1 base and J shed 2 bases, with 10 bases lying between them. The CDR3 reads CASSVRGATYEQYF. CDR3 bases: TGTGCCAGCAGCGTAAGGGGCGCGACCTACGAGCAGTACTTC.

The chain links TRBV29-1 to TRBJ1-2; a possible D gene is TRBD1 (6 bases). V was shortened by 8 bases and J by 3 bases, with 10 bases between the two germline ends. The CDR3 length is 11 residues. Germline values: CDR1 SQVTM, CDR2 ANQGSEA. The CDR3 bases are TGCAGCCCTACAGGGTACTATGGCTACACCTTC. It specifies CSPTGYYGYTF.

The chain is built from TRBV7-2 and TRBJ2-2, with 11 bases aligning to TRBD2. The CDR3 runs to 16 residues. The trim removed 4 bases at V and 6 bases at J, leaving 7 bases unmatched. Looked up from germline, CDR1 is SGHTA and CDR2 is FQGNSA. The CDR3 nucleotides are TGTGCCAGCAGCTCGGAATTTAGCGGGAGGGCCGGGGAGCTGTTTTTT. Encoded protein: CASSSEFSGRAGELFF.

This clonotype was recorded many times. The CDR3 nucleotides read TGTGCCAGCAGCTTCCGAGCGCCGGGTTCACCCCTCCACTTT. Residues: CASSFRAPGSPLHF. V gene TRBV5-8 combines with J gene TRBJ1-6, with D unresolved. Trimming left V 2 bases short and J 9 bases short, with 12 bases between. Germline V lookup: CDR1 SGHTS, CDR2 YDEGEE. This CDR3 has 14 residues.

This clonotype showed up many times. This rearrangement joins TRBV7-8 to TRBJ1-5; tentative D call: TRBD1 (5 bases). V lost 1 base to trimming and J lost 2 bases, with 9 bases between them. This CDR3 spans 15 amino acids. Per germline, CDR1 SGHVS and CDR2 FQNEAQ. DNA for the CDR3: TGTGCCAGCAGCTTAGAGCAGGGAGGCAATCAGCCCCAGCATTTT. Its translation: CASSLEQGGNQPQHF. Complete variable domain (other parts from reference TRBV7-8 and TRBJ1-5): GAGVSQSPRYKVAKRGQDVALRCDPISGHVSLFWYQQALGQGPEFLTYFQNEAQLDKSGLPSDRFFAERPEGSVSTLKIQRTQQEDSAVYLCASSLEQGGNQPQHFGDGTRLSIL.

This chain uses TRBV28 with TRBJ1-2; D call uncertain. Per germline, CDR1 MDHEN and CDR2 SYDVKM. This CDR3 contains 15 residues. Between the trimmed V and J ends, which lost 4 bases and 3 bases, there was a span of 15 bases. This chain's CDR3 is CASSSPGDGDYGYTF. DNA for the CDR3: TGTGCCAGCAGTTCCCCGGGTGATGGAGACTATGGCTACACCTTC.

The chain joins TRBV19 to TRBJ2-7, with D maybe TRBD2 (5 bases). The J call may be mistaken, given a closer DNA end match to TRBJ2-4. The CDR3 length is 17 residues. Germline CDR1 LNHDA, CDR2 SQIVND (reference sequence). In nucleotides, the CDR3 is TGTGCCAGTAGTACCGGGCGGGTGAGCATAGCCAAAAACATTCAGTACTTC. This translates into CASSTGRVSIAKNIQYF.

As regards this clonotype: This may stem from a read error, because a much larger clone lies one nucleotide away. The rearrangement joins TRBV20-1 to TRBJ2-5; unclear D gene. Germline-derived CDR1 and CDR2 are DFQATT and SNEGSKA (reference sequence). The CDR3 is made up of 12 amino acids. CDR3 region: CSARDWQGTQYF. Written as DNA, the CDR3 is TGCAGTGCTAGAGATTGGCAAGGGACCCAGTACTTC.

For this clonotype: This could be a read error, since a much larger clone is one nucleotide away. As the CDR3 is not closed by the conserved phenylalanine or tryptophan, this likely results from a read error. The rearrangement links TRBV9 to TRBJ2-2; D is undetermined. This CDR3 is 12 amino acids long. Trimming took off 0 bases at V and 7 bases at J, with 4 bases between the two ends. Germline CDR1 is SGDLS and CDR2 is YYNGEE. In DNA, the CDR3 is TGTGCCAGCAGCGTAGGAGGCGGGGAGCTGTTTCTT. Its translation: CASSVGGGELFL.

In this sample, this clonotype turned up many times. The chain employs TRBV9 and TRBJ1-3; D gene uncertain. CDR1 is SGDLS and CDR2 is YYNGEE in the germline V gene. The CDR3 has 15 amino acids. The germline V and J ends were trimmed by 2 bases and 2 bases, with 11 bases remaining between them. CDR3 residues: CASSVTETPGNTIYF. DNA for the CDR3: TGTGCCAGCAGCGTCACAGAGACTCCTGGAAACACCATATATTTT.

The table lists this clonotype with many counts. The gene calls are TRBV25-1 and TRBJ1-1; no clear D. Trimming took off 6 bases at V and 4 bases at J, with 9 bases between the two ends. The germline V gene has CDR1 MGHDK and CDR2 SYGVNS. The CDR3 loop spans 12 amino acids. The CDR3 sequence is CASRDPGTEAFF. In DNA form, the CDR3 reads TGTGCCAGCAGGGACCCTGGCACTGAAGCTTTCTTT. Supplemented by reference TRBV25-1 and TRBJ1-1, the full variable domain reads EADIYQTPRYLVIGTGKKITLECSQTMGHDKMYWYQQDPGMELHLIHYSYGVNSTEKGDLSSESTVSRIRTEHFPLTLESARPSHTSQYLCASRDPGTEAFFGQGTRLTVV.

Ten or more counts support this clonotype. The chain uses TRBV14 and TRBJ1-1; no firm D call. Germline V gene lookup returns CDR1 SGHDN and CDR2 FVKESK. CDR3 length equals 13 residues. Trimming cost V 1 base and J 3 bases, with 6 bases left between them. The CDR3 region is CASSQGEYTEAFF. DNA of the CDR3: TGTGCCAGCAGCCAAGGGGAGTACACTGAAGCTTTCTTT.